This T cell receptor beta chain is from a study of cytomegalovirus exposure and HLA in healthy donors. PCR employed 60 Vbeta and 13 Jbeta primers. Clones were sequenced by immunoSEQ multiplex PCR, and TCRdb holds only the in-frame ones, with some missing. The repertoire consists of approximately 100,000 clones, with about 78% occurring once and the leading ten covering more than 10%. Germline assignment: CDR1 KGHSH and CDR2 LQKENI. V was cut by 1 base and J by 5 bases, with 17 bases left in between. The CDR3 has 16 amino acids. V and J are TRBV18 and TRBJ2-5; maybe TRBD2 (5 bases). Input material: PBMCs. The source of this sequence is a woman aged 40-49 years in good health and CMV-seropositive. CDR3 residues: CASSPRAPGNGETQYF. The CDR3 nucleotides are TGTGCCAGCTCACCACGGGCCCCCGGGAACGGGGAGACCCAGTACTTC.